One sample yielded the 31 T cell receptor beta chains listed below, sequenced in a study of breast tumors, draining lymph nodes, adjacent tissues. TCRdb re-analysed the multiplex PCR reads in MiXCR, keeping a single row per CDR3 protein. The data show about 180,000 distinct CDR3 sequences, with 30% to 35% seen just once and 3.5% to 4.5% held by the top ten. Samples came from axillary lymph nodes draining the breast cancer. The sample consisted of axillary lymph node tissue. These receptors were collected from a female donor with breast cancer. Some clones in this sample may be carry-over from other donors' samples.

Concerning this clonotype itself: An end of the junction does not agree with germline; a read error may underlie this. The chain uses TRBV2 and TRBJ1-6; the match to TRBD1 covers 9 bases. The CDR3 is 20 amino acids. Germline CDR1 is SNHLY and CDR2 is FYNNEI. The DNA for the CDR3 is TGTGCCAGCAGTGATTACAGGGGGCAGACAACGAGTGACCTTAATTCCCCCCTCCACTTT. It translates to CASSDYRGQTTSDLNSPLHF.

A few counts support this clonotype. CDR3 residues: CASSENGDMIQETQYF. In DNA, the CDR3 is TGTGCCAGCAGTGAGAACGGGGATATGATACAAGAGACCCAGTACTTC. The chain carries TRBV6-6 and TRBJ2-5, with TRBD2 as a possible D gene (5 bases). The CDR3 covers 16 residues. V lost 5 bases to trimming and J lost 2 bases, with 18 bases between them. The germline V gene encodes CDR1 MNHNY and CDR2 SVGAGI (reference sequence).

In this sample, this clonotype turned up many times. The CDR3 region has the DNA TGTGCCAGCAGCTTAGGCCGGGAAAAACTGTTTTTT. It is translated as CASSLGREKLFF. The V and J genes are TRBV7-2 and TRBJ1-4; D gene ambiguous. Germline-derived CDR1 and CDR2 are SGHTA and FQGNSA. The length of the CDR3 is 12 residues. V was shortened by 1 base and J by 8 bases, with 5 bases between the two germline ends.

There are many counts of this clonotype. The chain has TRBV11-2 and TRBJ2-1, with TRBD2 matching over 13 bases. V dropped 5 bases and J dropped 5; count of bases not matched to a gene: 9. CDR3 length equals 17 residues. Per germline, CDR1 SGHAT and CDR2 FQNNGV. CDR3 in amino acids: CASSRLGLAGIHNEQFF. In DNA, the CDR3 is TGTGCCAGCAGCCGACTGGGACTAGCGGGAATACACAATGAGCAGTTCTTC.

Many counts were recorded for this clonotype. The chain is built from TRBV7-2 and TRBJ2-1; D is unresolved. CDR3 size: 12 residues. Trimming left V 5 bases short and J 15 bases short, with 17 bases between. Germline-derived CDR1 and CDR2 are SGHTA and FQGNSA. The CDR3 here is CASSQRPSIWFF. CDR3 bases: TGTGCCAGCAGCCAGCGTCCCTCTATTTGGTTCTTC.

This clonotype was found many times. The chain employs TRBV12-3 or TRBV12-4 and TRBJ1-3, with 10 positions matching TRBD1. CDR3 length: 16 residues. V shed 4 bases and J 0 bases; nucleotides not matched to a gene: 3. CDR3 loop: CASSSRTGGSGNTIYF. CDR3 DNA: TGTGCCAGCAGTTCCCGGACAGGGGGCTCTGGAAACACCATATATTTT.

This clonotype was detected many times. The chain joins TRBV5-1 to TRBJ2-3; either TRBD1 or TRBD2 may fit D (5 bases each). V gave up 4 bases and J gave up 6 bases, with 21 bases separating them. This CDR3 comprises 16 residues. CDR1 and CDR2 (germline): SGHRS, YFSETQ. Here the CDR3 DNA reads TGCGCCAGCAGCGATCGGGACGTGAGACAACAGGATACGCAGTATTTT. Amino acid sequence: CASSDRDVRQQDTQYF.

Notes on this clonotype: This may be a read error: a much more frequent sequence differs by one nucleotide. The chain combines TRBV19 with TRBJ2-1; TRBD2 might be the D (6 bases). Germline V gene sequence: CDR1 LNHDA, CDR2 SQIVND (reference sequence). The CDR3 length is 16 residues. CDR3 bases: TGTGCCAGTAGTTCCGCTACCGGGACTCCCTACAATGGGCAGTTCTTC. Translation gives CASSSATGTPYNGQFF.

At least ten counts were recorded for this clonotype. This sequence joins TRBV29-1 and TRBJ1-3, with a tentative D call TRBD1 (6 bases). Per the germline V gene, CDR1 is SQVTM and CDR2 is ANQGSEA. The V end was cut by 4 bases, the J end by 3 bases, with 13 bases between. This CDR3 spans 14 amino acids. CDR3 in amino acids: CSVVPQGGGNTIYF. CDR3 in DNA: TGCAGCGTTGTCCCACAGGGAGGTGGAAACACCATATATTTT.

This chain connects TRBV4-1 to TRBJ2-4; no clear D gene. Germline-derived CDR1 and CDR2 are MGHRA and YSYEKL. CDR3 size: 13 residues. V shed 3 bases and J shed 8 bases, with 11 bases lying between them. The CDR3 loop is CASSQISWDIQYF. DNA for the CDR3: TGCGCCAGCAGCCAGATTTCCTGGGACATTCAGTACTTC.

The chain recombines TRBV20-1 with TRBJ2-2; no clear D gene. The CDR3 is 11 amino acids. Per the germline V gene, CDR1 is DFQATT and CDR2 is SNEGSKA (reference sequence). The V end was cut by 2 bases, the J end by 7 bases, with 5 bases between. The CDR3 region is CSARPNGELFF. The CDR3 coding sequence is TGCAGTGCTAGACCTAACGGGGAGCTGTTTTTT.

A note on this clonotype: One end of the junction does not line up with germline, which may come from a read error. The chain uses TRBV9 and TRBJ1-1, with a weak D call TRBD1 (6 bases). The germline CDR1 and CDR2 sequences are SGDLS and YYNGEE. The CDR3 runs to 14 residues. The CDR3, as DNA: TGTGCCGGCAGCGCCTCAGATCGGGGGGCGGAAGCTTTCTTT. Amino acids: CAGSASDRGAEAFF.

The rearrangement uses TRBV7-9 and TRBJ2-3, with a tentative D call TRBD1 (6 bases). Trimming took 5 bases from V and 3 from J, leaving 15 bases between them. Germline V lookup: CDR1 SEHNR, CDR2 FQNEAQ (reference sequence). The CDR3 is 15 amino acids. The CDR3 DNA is TGTGCCAGCAGCAAACTCGGACAGTTAACAGATACGCAGTATTTT. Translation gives CASSKLGQLTDTQYF.

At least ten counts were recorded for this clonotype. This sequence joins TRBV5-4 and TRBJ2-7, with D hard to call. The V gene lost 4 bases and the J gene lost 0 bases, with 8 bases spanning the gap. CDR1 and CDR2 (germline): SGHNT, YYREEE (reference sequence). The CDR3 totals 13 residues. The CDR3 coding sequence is TGTGCCAGCAGCGATCAGAGCTCCTACGAGCAGTACTTC. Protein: CASSDQSSYEQYF. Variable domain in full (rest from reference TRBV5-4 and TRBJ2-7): ETGVTQSPTHLIKTRGQQVTLRCSSQSGHNTVSWYQQALGQGPQFIFQYYREEENGRGNFPPRFSGLQFPNYSSELNVNALELDDSALYLCASSDQSSYEQYFGPGTRLTVT.

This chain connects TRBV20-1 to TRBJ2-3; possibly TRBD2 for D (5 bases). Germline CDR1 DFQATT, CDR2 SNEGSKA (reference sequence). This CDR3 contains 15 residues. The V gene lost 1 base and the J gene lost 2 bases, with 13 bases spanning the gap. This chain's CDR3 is CSARAGVADTDTQYF. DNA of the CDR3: TGCAGTGCTAGAGCCGGGGTAGCAGACACAGATACGCAGTATTTT.

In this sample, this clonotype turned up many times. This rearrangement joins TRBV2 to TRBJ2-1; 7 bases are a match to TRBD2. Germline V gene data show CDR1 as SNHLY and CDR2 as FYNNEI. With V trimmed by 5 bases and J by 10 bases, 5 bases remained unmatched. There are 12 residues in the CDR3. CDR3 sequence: CASSILAAEQFF. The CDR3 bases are TGTGCCAGCAGTATCCTAGCGGCGGAGCAGTTCTTC.

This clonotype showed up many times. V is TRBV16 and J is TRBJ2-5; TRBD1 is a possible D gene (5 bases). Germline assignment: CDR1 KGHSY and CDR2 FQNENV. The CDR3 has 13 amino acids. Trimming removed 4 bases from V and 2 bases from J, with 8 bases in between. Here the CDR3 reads CASSPRTQETQYF. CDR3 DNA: TGTGCCAGCAGCCCCCGGACACAAGAGACCCAGTACTTC.

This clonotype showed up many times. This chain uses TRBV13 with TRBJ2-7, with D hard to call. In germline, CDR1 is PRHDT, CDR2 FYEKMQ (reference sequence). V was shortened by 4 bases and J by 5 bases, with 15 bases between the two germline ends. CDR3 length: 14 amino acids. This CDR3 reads CASSSPGRVNEQYF. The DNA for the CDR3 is TGTGCCAGCAGCTCCCCCGGACGGGTGAACGAGCAGTACTTC.

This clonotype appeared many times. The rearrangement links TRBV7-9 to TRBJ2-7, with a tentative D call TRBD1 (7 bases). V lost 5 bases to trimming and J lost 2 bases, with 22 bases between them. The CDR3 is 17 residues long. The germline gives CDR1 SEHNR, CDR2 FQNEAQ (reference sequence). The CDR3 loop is CASSHPIRRDSPYEQYF. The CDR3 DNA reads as TGTGCCAGCAGCCATCCGATCCGGAGGGACAGCCCCTACGAGCAGTACTTC.

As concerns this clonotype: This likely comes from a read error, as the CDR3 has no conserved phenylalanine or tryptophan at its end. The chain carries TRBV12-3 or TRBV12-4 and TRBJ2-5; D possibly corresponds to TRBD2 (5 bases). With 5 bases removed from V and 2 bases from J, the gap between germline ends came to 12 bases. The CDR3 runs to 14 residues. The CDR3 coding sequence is TGTGCCAGCAGTCCTCGGACTTATCAAGAGACCCAGTACTCC. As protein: CASSPRTYQETQYS.

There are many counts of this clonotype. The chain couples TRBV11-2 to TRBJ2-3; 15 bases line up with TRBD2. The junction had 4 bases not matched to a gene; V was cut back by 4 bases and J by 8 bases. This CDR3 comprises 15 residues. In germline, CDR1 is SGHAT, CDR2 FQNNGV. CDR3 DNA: TGTGCCAGCAGCTCCTGGACTAGCGGGAGGGGTACGCAGTATTTT. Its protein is CASSSWTSGRGTQYF.

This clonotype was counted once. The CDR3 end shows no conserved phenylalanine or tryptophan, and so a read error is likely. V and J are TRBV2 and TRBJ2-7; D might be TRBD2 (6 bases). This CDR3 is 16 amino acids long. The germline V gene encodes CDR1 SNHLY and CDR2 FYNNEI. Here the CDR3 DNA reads TGTGTCAGCAGTTCCCGGAGGCGGGGCTCCTCCTACGAGCAGTACCTC. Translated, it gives CVSSSRRRGSSYEQYL.

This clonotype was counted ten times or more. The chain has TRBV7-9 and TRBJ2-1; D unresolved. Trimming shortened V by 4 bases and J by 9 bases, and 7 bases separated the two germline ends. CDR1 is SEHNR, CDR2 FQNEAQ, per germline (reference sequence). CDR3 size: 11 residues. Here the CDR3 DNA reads TGTGCCAGCAGCTACCCTAGTGAGCAGTTCTTC. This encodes CASSYPSEQFF. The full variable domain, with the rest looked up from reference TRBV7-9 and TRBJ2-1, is DTGVSQNPRHKITKRGQNVTFRCDPISEHNRLYWYRQTLGQGPEFLTYFQNEAQLEKSRLLSDRFSAERPKGSFSTLEIQRTEQGDSAMYLCASSYPSEQFFGPGTRLTVL.

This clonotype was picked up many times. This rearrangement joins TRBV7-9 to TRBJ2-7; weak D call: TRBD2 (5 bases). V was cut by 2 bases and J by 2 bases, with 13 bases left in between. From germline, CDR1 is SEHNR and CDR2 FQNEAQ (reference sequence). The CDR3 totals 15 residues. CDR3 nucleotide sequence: TGTGCCAGCAGCTTAAGTGGCAGCGGAACCTACGAGCAGTACTTC. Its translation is CASSLSGSGTYEQYF.

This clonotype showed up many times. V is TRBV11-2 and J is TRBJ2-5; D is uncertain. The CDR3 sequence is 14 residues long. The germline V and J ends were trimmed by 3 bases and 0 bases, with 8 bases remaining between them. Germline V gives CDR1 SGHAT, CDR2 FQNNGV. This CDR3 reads CASSLDRNQETQYF. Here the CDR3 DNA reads TGTGCCAGCAGCTTGGATCGCAACCAAGAGACCCAGTACTTC. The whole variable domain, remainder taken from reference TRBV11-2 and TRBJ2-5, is EAGVAQSPRYKIIEKRQSVAFWCNPISGHATLYWYQQILGQGPKLLIQFQNNGVVDDSQLPKDRFSAERLKGVDSTLKIQPAKLEDSAVYLCASSLDRNQETQYFGPGTRLLVL.

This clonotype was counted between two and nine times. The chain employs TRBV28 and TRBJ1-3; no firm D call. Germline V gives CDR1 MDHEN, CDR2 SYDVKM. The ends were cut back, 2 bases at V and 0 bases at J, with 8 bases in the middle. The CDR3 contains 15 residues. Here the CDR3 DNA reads TGTGCCAGCAGTTTAAGTGGCCGCTCTGGAAACACCATATATTTT. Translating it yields CASSLSGRSGNTIYF.

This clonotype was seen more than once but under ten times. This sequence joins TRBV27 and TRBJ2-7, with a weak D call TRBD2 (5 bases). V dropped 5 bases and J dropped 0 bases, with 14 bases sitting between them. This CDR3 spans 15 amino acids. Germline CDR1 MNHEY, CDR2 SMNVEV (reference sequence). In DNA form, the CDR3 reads TGTGCCAGCAGTCCTTACGCGGGCGCCTCCTACGAGCAGTACTTC. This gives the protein CASSPYAGASYEQYF.

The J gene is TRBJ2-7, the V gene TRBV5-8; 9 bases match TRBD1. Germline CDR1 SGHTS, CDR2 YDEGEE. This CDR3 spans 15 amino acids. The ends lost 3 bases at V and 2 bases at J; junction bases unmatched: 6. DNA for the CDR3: TGTGCCAGCAGCTGGGACAGGGCAGGTACCTACGAGCAGTACTTC. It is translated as CASSWDRAGTYEQYF. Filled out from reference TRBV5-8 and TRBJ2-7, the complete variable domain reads EAGVTQSPTHLIKTRGQQATLRCSPISGHTSVYWYQQALGLGLQFLLWYDEGEERNRGNFPPRFSGRQFPNYSSELNVNALELEDSALYLCASSWDRAGTYEQYFGPGTRLTVT.

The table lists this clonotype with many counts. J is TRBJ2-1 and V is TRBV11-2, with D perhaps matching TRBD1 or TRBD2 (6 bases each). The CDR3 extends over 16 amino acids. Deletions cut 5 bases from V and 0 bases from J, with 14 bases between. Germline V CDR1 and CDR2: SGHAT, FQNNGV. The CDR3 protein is CASSLSGASSYNEQFF. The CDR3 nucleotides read TGTGCCAGCAGCCTCTCGGGGGCCAGCTCCTACAATGAGCAGTTCTTC.

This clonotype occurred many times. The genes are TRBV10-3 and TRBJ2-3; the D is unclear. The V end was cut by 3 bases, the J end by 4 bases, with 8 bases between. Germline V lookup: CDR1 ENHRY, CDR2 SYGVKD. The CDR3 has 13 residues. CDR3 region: CAISDEEPDTQYF. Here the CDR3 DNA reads TGTGCCATCAGTGATGAGGAGCCAGATACGCAGTATTTT.

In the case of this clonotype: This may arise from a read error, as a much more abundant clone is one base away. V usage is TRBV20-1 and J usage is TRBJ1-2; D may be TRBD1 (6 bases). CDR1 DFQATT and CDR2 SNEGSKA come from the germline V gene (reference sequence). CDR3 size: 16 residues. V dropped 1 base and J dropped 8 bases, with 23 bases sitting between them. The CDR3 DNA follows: TGCAGTGCTAGAGCAAGTCACCAGGGACACTATGAGGGCTACACCTTC. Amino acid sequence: CSARASHQGHYEGYTF.